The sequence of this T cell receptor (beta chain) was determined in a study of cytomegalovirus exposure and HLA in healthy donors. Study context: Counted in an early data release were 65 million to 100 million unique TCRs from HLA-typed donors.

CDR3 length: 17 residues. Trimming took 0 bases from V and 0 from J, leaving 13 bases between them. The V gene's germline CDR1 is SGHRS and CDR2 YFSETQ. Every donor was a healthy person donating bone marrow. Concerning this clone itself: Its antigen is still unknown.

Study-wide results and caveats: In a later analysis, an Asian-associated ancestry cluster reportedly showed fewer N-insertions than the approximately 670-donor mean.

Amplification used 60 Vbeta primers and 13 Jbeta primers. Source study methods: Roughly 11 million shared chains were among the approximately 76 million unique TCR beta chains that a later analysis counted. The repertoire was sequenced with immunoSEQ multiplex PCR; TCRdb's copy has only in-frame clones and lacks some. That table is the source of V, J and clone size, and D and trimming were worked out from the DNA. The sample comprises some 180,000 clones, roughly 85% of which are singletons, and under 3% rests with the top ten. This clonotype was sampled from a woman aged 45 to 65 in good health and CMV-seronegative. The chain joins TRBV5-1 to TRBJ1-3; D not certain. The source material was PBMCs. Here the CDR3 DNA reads TGCGCCAGCAGCTTGGGTCTCACAGTTGACTCTGGAAACACCATATATTTT. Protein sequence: CASSLGLTVDSGNTIYF.